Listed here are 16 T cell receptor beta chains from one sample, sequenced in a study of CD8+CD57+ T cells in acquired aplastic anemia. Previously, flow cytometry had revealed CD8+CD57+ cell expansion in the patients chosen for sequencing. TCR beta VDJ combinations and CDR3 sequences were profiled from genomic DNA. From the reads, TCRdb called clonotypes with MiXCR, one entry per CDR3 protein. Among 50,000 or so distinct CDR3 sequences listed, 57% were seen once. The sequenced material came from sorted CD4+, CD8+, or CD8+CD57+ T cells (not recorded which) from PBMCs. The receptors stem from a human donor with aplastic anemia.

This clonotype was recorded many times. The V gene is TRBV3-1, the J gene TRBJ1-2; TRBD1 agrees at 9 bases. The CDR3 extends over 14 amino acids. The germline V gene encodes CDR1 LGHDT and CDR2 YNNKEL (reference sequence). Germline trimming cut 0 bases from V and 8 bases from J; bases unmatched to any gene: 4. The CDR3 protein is CASSQEGTGQGYTF. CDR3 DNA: TGTGCCAGCAGCCAAGAAGGGACAGGGCAAGGCTACACCTTC.

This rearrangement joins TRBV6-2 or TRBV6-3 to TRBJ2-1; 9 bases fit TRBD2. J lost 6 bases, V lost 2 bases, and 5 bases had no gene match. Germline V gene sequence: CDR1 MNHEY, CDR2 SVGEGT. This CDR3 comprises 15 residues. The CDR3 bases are TGTGCCAGCAGTTACGCCGGCGGGGGGGCCAATGAGCAGTTCTTC. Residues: CASSYAGGGANEQFF.

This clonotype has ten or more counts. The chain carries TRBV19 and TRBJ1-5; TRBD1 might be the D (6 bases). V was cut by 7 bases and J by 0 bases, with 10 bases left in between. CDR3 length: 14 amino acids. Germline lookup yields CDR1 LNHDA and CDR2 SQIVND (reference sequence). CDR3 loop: CASIAGASNQPQHF. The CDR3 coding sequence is TGTGCCAGTATCGCAGGGGCTAGCAATCAGCCCCAGCATTTT. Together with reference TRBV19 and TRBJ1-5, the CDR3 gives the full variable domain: DGGITQSPKYLFRKEGQNVTLSCEQNLNHDAMYWYRQDPGQGLRLIYYSQIVNDFQKGDIAEGYSVSREKKESFPLTVTSAQKNPTAFYLCASIAGASNQPQHFGDGTRLSIL.

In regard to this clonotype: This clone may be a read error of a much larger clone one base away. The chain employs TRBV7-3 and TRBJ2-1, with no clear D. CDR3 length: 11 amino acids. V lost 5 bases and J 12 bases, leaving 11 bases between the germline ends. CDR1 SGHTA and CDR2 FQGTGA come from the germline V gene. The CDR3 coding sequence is TGTGCCAGCAGCCCTCTTCAAGGGCAGTTCTTC. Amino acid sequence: CASSPLQGQFF.

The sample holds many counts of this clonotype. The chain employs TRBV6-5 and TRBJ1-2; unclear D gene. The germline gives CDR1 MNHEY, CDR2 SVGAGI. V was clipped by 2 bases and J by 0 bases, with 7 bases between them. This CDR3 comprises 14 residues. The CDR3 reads CASSYTETNYGYTF. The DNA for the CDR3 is TGTGCCAGCAGTTACACTGAAACTAACTATGGCTACACCTTC.

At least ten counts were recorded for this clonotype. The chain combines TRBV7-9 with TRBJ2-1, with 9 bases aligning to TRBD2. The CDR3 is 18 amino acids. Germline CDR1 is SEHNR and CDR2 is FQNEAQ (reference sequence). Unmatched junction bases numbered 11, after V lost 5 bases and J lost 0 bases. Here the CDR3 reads CASSPPAGGSSSYNEQFF. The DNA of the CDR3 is TGTGCCAGCAGCCCGCCCGCGGGGGGGTCCAGCTCCTACAATGAGCAGTTCTTC.

CDR3 nucleotide sequence: TGCAGCGTGGATGGGCCTTTCTTT. Amino acid sequence: CSVDGPFF. J is TRBJ1-1 and V is TRBV29-1, with D unresolved. The CDR3 contains 8 residues. The germline V gene encodes CDR1 SQVTM and CDR2 ANQGSEA. The V gene lost 6 bases and the J gene lost 12 bases, with 8 bases spanning the gap.

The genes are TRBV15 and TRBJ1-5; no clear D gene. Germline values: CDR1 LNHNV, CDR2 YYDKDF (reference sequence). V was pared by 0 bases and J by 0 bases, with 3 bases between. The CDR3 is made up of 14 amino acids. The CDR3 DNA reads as TGTGCCACCAGCAGAGATTTTAGCAATCAGCCCCAGCATTTT. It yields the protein CATSRDFSNQPQHF.

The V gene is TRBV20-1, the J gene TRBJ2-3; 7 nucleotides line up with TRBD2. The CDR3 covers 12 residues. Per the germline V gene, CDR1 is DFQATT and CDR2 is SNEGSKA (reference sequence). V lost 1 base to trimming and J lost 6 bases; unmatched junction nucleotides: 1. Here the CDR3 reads CSARGSGDTQYF. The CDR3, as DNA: TGCAGTGCTAGAGGTAGCGGGGATACGCAGTATTTT.

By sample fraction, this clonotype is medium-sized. The CDR3 protein is CASNWIAGHNEQFF. The CDR3 coding sequence is TGTGCCAGTAATTGGATAGCGGGTCACAATGAGCAGTTCTTC. The gene calls are TRBV19 and TRBJ2-1; 7 positions agree with TRBD2. With 7 bases clipped from V and 5 bases from J, the junction kept 8 bases outside the gene matches. The germline gives CDR1 LNHDA, CDR2 SQIVND (reference sequence). CDR3 length: 14 amino acids.

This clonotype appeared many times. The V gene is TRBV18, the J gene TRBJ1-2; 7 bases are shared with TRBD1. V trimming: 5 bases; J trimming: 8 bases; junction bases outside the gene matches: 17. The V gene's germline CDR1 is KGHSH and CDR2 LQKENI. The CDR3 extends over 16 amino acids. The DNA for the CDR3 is TGTGCCAGCTCATCATATCGCGGACAGGACCCACGAGGCTACACCTTC. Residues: CASSSYRGQDPRGYTF.

The CDR3 region is CSARPGYTF. CDR3 in DNA: TGCAGTGCCCGGCCCGGCTACACCTTC. The chain combines TRBV20-1 with TRBJ1-2; D ambiguous. Germline CDR1 DFQATT, CDR2 SNEGSKA (reference sequence). The CDR3 spans 9 residues. Trimming pared 6 bases from V and 8 bases from J, leaving 7 bases between.

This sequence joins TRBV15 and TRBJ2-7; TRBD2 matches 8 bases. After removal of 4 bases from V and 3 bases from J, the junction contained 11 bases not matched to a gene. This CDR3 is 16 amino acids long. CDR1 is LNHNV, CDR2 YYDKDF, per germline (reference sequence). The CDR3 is CATSNGGGFGFYEQYF. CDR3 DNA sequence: TGTGCCACCAGCAACGGCGGGGGGTTCGGTTTCTACGAGCAGTACTTC.

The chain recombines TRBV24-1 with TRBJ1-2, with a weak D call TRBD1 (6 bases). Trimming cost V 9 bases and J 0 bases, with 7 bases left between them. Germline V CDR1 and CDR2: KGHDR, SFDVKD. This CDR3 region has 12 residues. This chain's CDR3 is CATWTANYGYTF. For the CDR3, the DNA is TGTGCCACCTGGACAGCTAACTATGGCTACACCTTC.

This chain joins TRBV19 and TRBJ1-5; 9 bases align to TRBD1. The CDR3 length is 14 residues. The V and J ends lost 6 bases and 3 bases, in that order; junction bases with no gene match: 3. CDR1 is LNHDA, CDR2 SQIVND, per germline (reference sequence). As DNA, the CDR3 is TGTGCCAGTAGGGGACAGGGCTTCAATCAGCCCCAGCATTTT. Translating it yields CASRGQGFNQPQHF.

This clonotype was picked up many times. The CDR3 loop is CASSPPPRDSGNTIYF. The CDR3 region has the DNA TGTGCCAGCAGCCCCCCTCCGAGGGACTCTGGAAACACCATATATTTT. V and J are TRBV7-6 and TRBJ1-3; D unclear. Trimming took off 5 bases at V and 0 bases at J, with 14 bases between the two ends. The CDR3 runs 16 residues. Germline assignment: CDR1 SGHVS and CDR2 FNYEAQ.